The clone carrying this T cell receptor (beta chain) has a handful of counts. What it binds is not known. The sample comes from a study of radiotherapy plus CTLA-4 blockade in lung cancer. Overall study: Objective responses emerged in around a sixth of patients, and around 30% attained disease control.

Here immunoSEQ multiplex PCR was the method, and the copy in TCRdb shows in-frame clones only, minus some. The repertoire consists of about 49,000 clones, with around 73% occurring once and the leading ten covering 3.5%. CDR3 length equals 15 residues. Germline V gene lookup returns CDR1 MNHEY and CDR2 SVGAGI. Trimming cost V 6 bases and J 5 bases; bases outside gene matches: 6. Findings and limits, study-wide: Some TCR clones had been derived from tumors. These clones expanded in peripheral blood after radiotherapy plus ipilimumab.

Chemo-refractory metastatic non-small-cell lung cancer patients received focal radiation with ipilimumab CTLA-4 blockade. This sequence was found in a human donor with non-small cell lung cancer who had a complete response to radiotherapy plus ipilimumab. The chain links TRBV6-5 to TRBJ2-2; TRBD1 matches at 10 bases. This specimen was peripheral blood, taken from a patient treated with radiotherapy plus ipilimumab. Written as DNA, the CDR3 is TGTGCCAGCAGACGGGACAGGGGAATAACCGGGGAGCTGTTTTTT. This codes for CASRRDRGITGELFF.